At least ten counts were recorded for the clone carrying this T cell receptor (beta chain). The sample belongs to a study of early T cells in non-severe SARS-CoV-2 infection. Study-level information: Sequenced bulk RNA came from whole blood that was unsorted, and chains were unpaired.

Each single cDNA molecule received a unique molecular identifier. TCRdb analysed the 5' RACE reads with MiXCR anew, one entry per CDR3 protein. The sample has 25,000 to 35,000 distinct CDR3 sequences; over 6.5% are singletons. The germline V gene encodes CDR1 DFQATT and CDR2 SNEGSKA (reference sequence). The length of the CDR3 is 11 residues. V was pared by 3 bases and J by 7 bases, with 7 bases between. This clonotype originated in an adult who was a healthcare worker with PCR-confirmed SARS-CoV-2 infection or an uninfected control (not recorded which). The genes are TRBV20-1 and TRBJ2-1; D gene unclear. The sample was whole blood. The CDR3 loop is CSARPWNEQFF. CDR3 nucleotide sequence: TGCAGTGCTAGGCCCTGGAATGAGCAGTTCTTC.